This T cell receptor beta chain was profiled in a study of T cells in localized non-small cell lung cancer. Points from the study as a whole: Maximal T cell clonality occurred in uninvolved adjacent lung, with tumor ranking below it. Higher adjacent-lung clonality was associated with shorter survival. Sequencing involved a lone tumor region, leaving heterogeneity possible. Median detection of top 100 tumor clones in adjacent lung was 57 clones.

TCRdb's table, derived via immunoSEQ multiplex PCR, lists solely in-frame clones and lacks some. The table records fewer than 1,500 clones, approximately 25% of them present only once. Details on this clone: Its antigen remains unknown.

The CDR3 runs 15 residues. The J segment lost 2 bases and the V segment lost 5 bases, leaving 7 bases of the junction unmatched. Germline lookup yields CDR1 SGDLS and CDR2 YYNGEE. Sequenced here: normal lung tissue next to the tumor, sampled before any cancer treatment. The receptor comes from a male donor aged 60 or over with stage I lung adenocarcinoma. The genes are TRBV9 and TRBJ2-3; 8 bases align to TRBD2. The CDR3 nucleotides read TGTGCCAGCAGTGCGGGGGGCTCCCACACAGATACGCAGTATTTT. This gives the protein CASSAGGSHTDTQYF.